The 25 T cell receptor beta chains below come from one sample, sequenced in a study of T cell responses to AZD1222 COVID-19 vaccine. Libraries were prepared by immunoSEQ multiplex PCR; TCRdb keeps only in-frame clonotypes and omits some of them. The sample includes 150,000 to 200,000 clones, 90% to 95% seen only once; the top ten take about 2.5%. The source was peripheral blood, collected on day 0 of AZD1222 vaccination. The receptors were sampled from an adult in good health.

This clone was counted once. The rearrangement joins TRBV28 to TRBJ2-3; 10 nucleotides match TRBD1. Germline CDR1 and CDR2: MDHEN and SYDVKM. The CDR3 consists of 16 residues. V gave up 6 bases and J gave up 7 bases; unmatched junction bases: 13. CDR3 DNA: TGTGCCAGCAGCCCGCCTCCCGGGACAGGGGAATATACGCAGTATTTT. As protein: CASSPPPGTGEYTQYF.

The CDR3 DNA sequence: TGTGCCACCAGCAGAGATCAAGGGGCTCAGCCCCAGCATTTT. Amino acids: CATSRDQGAQPQHF. This chain connects TRBV15 to TRBJ1-5; a weak D match, TRBD1 (5 bases). V was trimmed by 0 bases and J by 6 bases, leaving 9 bases between them. The CDR3 has 14 amino acids. Per germline, CDR1 LNHNV and CDR2 YYDKDF (reference sequence).

Only one count was recorded for this clone. The chain links TRBV2 to TRBJ2-1; TRBD2 matches 12 bases. J gave up 1 base and V 5 bases, and 18 bases lay outside the gene matches. The CDR3 spans 21 residues. CDR1 and CDR2 (germline): SNHLY, FYNNEI. The CDR3 DNA follows: TGTGCCAGCAGTTCCCCTGCCCGGCTAGCGGGGGGGCTGGGGTCCTACAATGAGCAGTTCTTC. Amino acids: CASSSPARLAGGLGSYNEQFF.

This chain links TRBV27 with TRBJ1-4, with TRBD1 as a possible D gene (6 bases). Trimming took 6 bases from V and 1 from J, leaving 6 bases between them. The CDR3 loop spans 13 amino acids. CDR1 and CDR2 from the germline V gene are MNHEY and SMNVEV (reference sequence). CDR3 coding DNA: TGTGCCAGCAGACAGGGAACTAATGAAAAACTGTTTTTT. Its translation is CASRQGTNEKLFF.

The chain combines TRBV3-1 (or the pseudogene TRBV3-2) with TRBJ2-3; TRBD2 matches 8 bases. Germline CDR1 reads LGHDT; CDR2 reads YNNKEL (reference sequence). The CDR3 is 19 amino acids. J was trimmed by 1 base and V by 1 base; bases with no gene match: 13. As DNA, the CDR3 is TGTGCCAGCAGCCAAGGGGGGCTTGTGCGGGGGGCCCGCACAGATACGCAGTATTTT. Its protein product is CASSQGGLVRGARTDTQYF.

The chain is built from TRBV27 and TRBJ1-2, with 10 bases that match TRBD1. Germline V CDR1 and CDR2: MNHEY, SMNVEV (reference sequence). The ends lost 7 bases at V and 2 bases at J; junction bases unmatched: 10. The CDR3 extends over 16 amino acids. The CDR3 region is CASTPTGGPGNYGYTF. CDR3 nucleotide sequence: TGTGCCAGCACCCCGACAGGGGGCCCAGGCAACTATGGCTACACCTTC.

This clone showed up just once. The rearrangement uses TRBV12-3 or TRBV12-4 and TRBJ1-5; D is ambiguous. The CDR3 spans 13 residues. V lost 4 bases, J lost 7 bases, and 11 bases lay in between. In DNA form, the CDR3 reads TGTGCCAGCAGTTCCGAAACGGGACAGCCCCAGCATTTT. Amino acid sequence: CASSSETGQPQHF.

V gene TRBV6-2 or TRBV6-3 combines with J gene TRBJ1-1, with 7 bases fitting TRBD1. V lost 5 bases and J lost 1; bases outside the gene matches: 10. This CDR3 comprises 16 residues. The germline gives CDR1 MNHEY, CDR2 SVGEGT. The CDR3 DNA sequence: TGTGCCAGCAGTCCACACTGGGACAGTCAGAACACTGAAGCTTTCTTT. It specifies CASSPHWDSQNTEAFF.

This chain uses TRBV5-1 with TRBJ2-7; TRBD2 might be the D (6 bases). CDR1 and CDR2 from the germline V gene are SGHRS and YFSETQ. Trimming stripped 4 bases from V and 6 bases from J, with 14 bases between. The CDR3 covers 13 residues. The CDR3 nucleotides are TGCGCCAGCAGCATGGCCGTCGGGAGCGAGCAGTACTTC. Residues: CASSMAVGSEQYF.

This clone was observed a handful of times. The V and J genes are TRBV5-1 and TRBJ2-7; D is unclear. The CDR3 runs to 13 residues. Germline V gives CDR1 SGHRS, CDR2 YFSETQ. Trimming removed 1 base from V and 2 bases from J, with 7 bases in between. The CDR3 region has the DNA TGCGCCAGCAGCTTGTCCGGAGCCTACGAGCAGTACTTC. Protein sequence: CASSLSGAYEQYF.

V is TRBV30 and J is TRBJ1-3; 7 nucleotides agree with TRBD1. The CDR3 length is 12 residues. The germline V gene encodes CDR1 GTSNPN and CDR2 SVGIG (reference sequence). Trimming at V came to 4 bases and at J to 8 bases, leaving 5 bases not matched to a gene. CDR3 loop: CAWTRQGDTIYF. In DNA, the CDR3 is TGTGCCTGGACTCGGCAGGGGGACACCATATATTTT.

The V call is TRBV27, the J call TRBJ2-5, with a tentative D call TRBD2 (6 bases). Germline values: CDR1 MNHEY, CDR2 SMNVEV (reference sequence). CDR3 length equals 15 residues. Trimming cost V 4 bases and J 2 bases, with 14 bases left between them. CDR3 sequence: CASSSPAAGQETQYF. The CDR3, as DNA: TGTGCCAGCAGTTCCCCCGCGGCGGGACAAGAGACCCAGTACTTC.

The rearrangement joins TRBV5-8 to TRBJ1-5; 9 nucleotides match TRBD1. V dropped 0 bases and J dropped 3; count of bases not matched to a gene: 1. The germline V gene encodes CDR1 SGHTS and CDR2 YDEGEE. The length of the CDR3 is 15 residues. DNA for the CDR3: TGTGCCAGCAGCTTGGGACAGGGGGTCAATCAGCCCCAGCATTTT. It encodes CASSLGQGVNQPQHF.

The sample holds one count of this clone. This chain uses TRBV6-5 with TRBJ2-7; no reliable D call. The V and J ends lost 2 bases and 1 base respectively, with 9 bases between them. The CDR3 is 14 residues long. Germline V gene sequence: CDR1 MNHEY, CDR2 SVGAGI. The chain's CDR3 is CASSYRTDSYEQYF. The DNA for the CDR3 is TGTGCCAGCAGTTACCGGACGGATTCCTACGAGCAGTACTTC.

The chain combines TRBV7-8 with TRBJ2-2; TRBD2 matches 7 bases. With V trimmed by 0 bases and J by 7 bases, 2 bases remained unmatched. This CDR3 has 14 residues. From germline, CDR1 is SGHVS and CDR2 FQNEAQ. The DNA of the CDR3 is TGTGCCAGCAGCTTAGCGGGGGGGATCGGGGAGCTGTTTTTT. This gives the protein CASSLAGGIGELFF.

The chain employs TRBV7-2 and TRBJ2-7; 8 bases are a match to TRBD1. Germline V gives CDR1 SGHTA, CDR2 FQGNSA. CDR3 length equals 15 residues. Trimming took 5 bases from V and 2 from J; bases not matched to a gene: 8. CDR3 residues: CASSTETGATYEQYF. In DNA form, the CDR3 reads TGTGCCAGCAGCACCGAGACAGGGGCTACCTACGAGCAGTACTTC.

The J gene is TRBJ2-7, the V gene TRBV12-3 or TRBV12-4, with TRBD1 as a possible D gene (5 bases). Trimming took off 6 bases at V and 6 bases at J, with 9 bases between the two ends. CDR3 length: 11 amino acids. The CDR3 sequence is CASRARGEQYF. The CDR3 DNA reads as TGTGCCAGCAGGGCTAGGGGCGAGCAGTACTTC.

This chain joins TRBV5-1 and TRBJ1-6; perhaps TRBD1 as D (5 bases). The CDR3 runs to 14 residues. V dropped 0 bases and J dropped 9 bases, with 10 bases sitting between them. CDR1 SGHRS and CDR2 YFSETQ come from the germline V gene. The CDR3 region has the DNA TGCGCCAGCAGCTTGGGGGGCGGAGGTTCACCCCTCCACTTT. The encoded protein is CASSLGGGGSPLHF.

This clone was recorded only once. The CDR3 is CASSDGGRYEQYF. For the CDR3, the DNA is TGTGCCAGCAGTGACGGGGGCCGGTACGAGCAGTACTTC. The chain recombines TRBV2 with TRBJ2-7; tentatively, D is TRBD1 or TRBD2 (6 bases each). V lost 3 bases, J lost 4 bases, and 10 bases lay in between. CDR1 is SNHLY, CDR2 FYNNEI, per germline. The CDR3 runs to 13 residues.

The genes are TRBV28 and TRBJ1-2; D perhaps matches TRBD1 (6 bases). Germline CDR1 and CDR2: MDHEN and SYDVKM. This CDR3 is 11 amino acids long. Trimming left V 5 bases short and J 8 bases short, with 9 bases between. The CDR3 spells CASSRGEGYTF. The DNA of the CDR3 is TGTGCCAGCAGTAGGGGGGAAGGCTACACCTTC.

This chain uses TRBV10-3 with TRBJ2-1; 13 positions match TRBD2. The CDR3 covers 16 residues. CDR1 is ENHRY, CDR2 SYGVKD, per germline. The J segment lost 6 bases and the V segment lost 6 bases, leaving 8 bases of the junction unmatched. CDR3 coding DNA: TGTGCCATCAGCGCTATTGGACTAGCGGGAGTCAATGAGCAGTTCTTC. Its translation is CAISAIGLAGVNEQFF.

The V call is TRBV2, the J call TRBJ1-6; D possibly corresponds to TRBD1 (5 bases). This CDR3 has 13 residues. Germline V gene data show CDR1 as SNHLY and CDR2 as FYNNEI. The ends were cut back, 7 bases at V and 7 bases at J, with 11 bases in the middle. The CDR3 reads CASKSSGNSPLHF. The CDR3 region has the DNA TGTGCCAGCAAATCTTCAGGGAATTCACCCCTCCACTTT.

This clone was counted a single time. The V and J genes are TRBV27 and TRBJ1-6; a weak D match, TRBD1 (6 bases). The CDR3 is made up of 15 amino acids. Trimming cost V 2 bases and J 7 bases, with 12 bases left between them. From germline, CDR1 is MNHEY and CDR2 SMNVEV (reference sequence). The CDR3 loop is CASSLRQDSNSPLHF. The CDR3 coding sequence is TGTGCCAGCAGTTTAAGACAGGACTCCAATTCACCCCTCCACTTT.

The table lists this clone with a few counts. This chain joins TRBV7-2 and TRBJ1-3; TRBD1 might be the D (5 bases). The CDR3 loop spans 19 amino acids. Germline CDR1 reads SGHTA; CDR2 reads FQGNSA. V lost 2 bases to trimming and J lost 0 bases, with 20 bases between them. This CDR3 is CASSLFLGQPSRSGNTIYF. Here the CDR3 DNA reads TGTGCCAGCAGCTTATTCCTGGGGCAGCCAAGCCGCTCTGGAAACACCATATATTTT.

The chain is built from TRBV30 and TRBJ2-1, with TRBD2 identical over 7 bases. Germline CDR1 is GTSNPN and CDR2 is SVGIG (reference sequence). The CDR3 has 11 residues. V lost 6 bases, J lost 10 bases, and 6 bases stayed unmatched. The DNA of the CDR3 is TGTGCCTGTTTAGGGGAGGGCGAGCAGTTCTTC. It specifies CACLGEGEQFF.